This entry lists 21 T cell receptor beta chains sequenced from one sample in a study of shared clonotypes between healthy human individuals. Generated by immunoSEQ multiplex PCR, the TCRdb table keeps only in-frame clones and is missing some. The table has under 600,000 clones, about 80% seen once. The specimen sequenced was PBMCs. The receptors stem from a woman in her thirties or forties in good health. Some clones in this sample may be carry-over from other donors' samples.

The chain has TRBV5-1 and TRBJ2-5, with 12 bases lining up with TRBD2. The V and J ends lost 0 bases and 2 bases, in that order; junction bases with no gene match: 5. CDR1 and CDR2 (germline): SGHRS, YFSETQ. This CDR3 has 17 amino acids. CDR3 amino acids: CASSLAQGLAGQETQYF. The CDR3 DNA reads TGCGCCAGCAGCTTGGCCCAAGGACTAGCGGGACAAGAGACCCAGTACTTC.

The chain is built from TRBV6-1 and TRBJ2-7; 12 bases line up with TRBD2. Trimming removed 6 bases from V and 5 bases from J; junction bases left unmatched: 5. Germline-derived CDR1 and CDR2 are MNHNS and SASEGT. The CDR3 is 14 amino acids. CDR3 amino acids: CASRGSSGRDEQYF. The CDR3 coding sequence is TGTGCCAGCAGGGGATCTAGCGGGAGGGACGAGCAGTACTTC.

This rearrangement joins TRBV2 to TRBJ1-2; D is uncertain. Germline CDR1 is SNHLY and CDR2 is FYNNEI. The CDR3 is 13 residues long. V was shortened by 5 bases and J by 2 bases, with 9 bases between the two germline ends. The CDR3 sequence: CASSYYGNYGYTF. CDR3 DNA sequence: TGTGCCAGCAGTTATTACGGGAACTATGGCTACACCTTC.

The V call is TRBV6-1, the J call TRBJ2-7; 11 nucleotides agree with TRBD2. The CDR3 length is 17 residues. The V gene's germline CDR1 is MNHNS and CDR2 SASEGT. The trim removed 1 base at V and 5 bases at J, leaving 10 bases unmatched. The CDR3: CASSEVPGTSGGDEQYF. CDR3 in DNA: TGTGCCAGCAGTGAAGTCCCAGGGACTAGCGGCGGCGACGAGCAGTACTTC.

This chain joins TRBV18 and TRBJ2-1, with 8 bases identical to TRBD2. The trim removed 2 bases at V and 7 bases at J, leaving 13 bases unmatched. This CDR3 has 17 amino acids. Germline V CDR1 and CDR2: KGHSH, LQKENI. The CDR3 DNA sequence: TGTGCCAGCTCACCAGGCGGTAGCGGGATGGGGCCAAATGAGCAGTTCTTC. Protein: CASSPGGSGMGPNEQFF.

V is TRBV5-1 and J is TRBJ2-1, with D uncertain. V was clipped by 5 bases and J by 8 bases, with 17 bases between them. The CDR3 is 14 residues long. Germline CDR1 SGHRS, CDR2 YFSETQ. The CDR3 sequence: CASRPDPYSYEQFF. The CDR3 nucleotides are TGCGCCAGCAGACCGGATCCTTATTCTTATGAGCAGTTCTTC.

Many counts were recorded for this clone. Distinct nucleotide sequences in the sample also encode this CDR3. The gene calls are TRBV30 and TRBJ1-4, with D unresolved. CDR3 size: 15 residues. Germline V CDR1 and CDR2: GTSNPN, SVGIG (reference sequence). V shed 2 bases and J shed 17 bases, with 27 bases lying between them. The CDR3: CAWSYSSILKHPIFF. The CDR3 DNA reads as TGTGCCTGGAGTTATTCTAGTATCCTGAAACACCCCATTTTTTTT. The variable domain in full, completed from reference TRBV30 and TRBJ1-4, reads SQTIHQWPATLVQPVGSPLSLECTVEGTSNPNLYWYRQAAGRGLQLLFYSVGIGQISSEVPQNLSASRPQDRQFILSSKKLLLSDSGFYLCAWSYSSILKHPIFFGSGTQLSVL.

The V call is TRBV2, the J call TRBJ1-1, with no clear D. The CDR3 has 12 amino acids. Trimming took 8 bases from V and 1 from J, leaving 8 bases between them. CDR1 is SNHLY, CDR2 FYNNEI, per germline. The CDR3 is CASGPENTEAFF. CDR3 nucleotides: TGTGCCAGCGGTCCAGAGAACACTGAAGCTTTCTTT.

The chain uses TRBV9 and TRBJ2-1; 11 bases are shared with TRBD1. CDR1 is SGDLS and CDR2 is YYNGEE in the germline V gene. V dropped 4 bases and J dropped 5; count of bases not matched to a gene: 17. CDR3 length equals 19 residues. CDR3 nucleotide sequence: TGTGCCAGCAGCCTTCGGACAGGGGGCGCCGGGAGGGTGCACAATGAGCAGTTCTTC. Residues: CASSLRTGGAGRVHNEQFF.

This rearrangement joins TRBV18 to TRBJ1-4; D unclear. The CDR3 loop spans 15 amino acids. Trimming removed 0 bases from V and 7 bases from J, with 12 bases in between. Germline CDR1 and CDR2: KGHSH and LQKENI. In nucleotides, the CDR3 is TGTGCCAGCTCACCACCGGCCCTCGGGCGTGAAAAACTGTTTTTT. This codes for CASSPPALGREKLFF.

CDR3 protein: CAKTTGGSGNTIYF. In DNA form, the CDR3 reads TGTGCCAAAACCACAGGGGGCTCTGGAAACACCATATATTTT. The V gene is TRBV30, the J gene TRBJ1-3; 8 bases line up with TRBD1. Germline V lookup: CDR1 GTSNPN, CDR2 SVGIG (reference sequence). The CDR3 totals 14 residues. The ends lost 8 bases at V and 0 bases at J; junction bases unmatched: 6.

The V call is TRBV6-5, the J call TRBJ2-5; possible D gene TRBD1, 6 bases. Trimming took off 8 bases at V and 7 bases at J, with 14 bases between the two ends. CDR3 length equals 12 residues. CDR1 and CDR2 (germline): MNHEY, SVGAGI. CDR3 nucleotide sequence: TGTGCCAGCGTGGGGGCCGTGGGGACCCAGTACTTC. Amino acids: CASVGAVGTQYF.

The CDR3 region has the DNA TGTGCCAGCTCACCACTACACGGGAGCTCCTACGAGCAGTACTTC. Amino acids: CASSPLHGSSYEQYF. The J gene is TRBJ2-7, the V gene TRBV18; D possibly corresponds to TRBD2 (6 bases). Deletions cut 1 base from V and 0 bases from J, with 10 bases between. CDR1 is KGHSH and CDR2 is LQKENI in the germline V gene. This CDR3 has 15 residues.

This clone was observed a few times. The chain uses TRBV7-6 and TRBJ2-1; 14 bases match TRBD2. V shed 3 bases, J shed 5 bases, and the junction held 3 bases outside the gene matches. The CDR3 loop spans 16 amino acids. Germline-derived CDR1 and CDR2 are SGHVS and FNYEAQ. CDR3 loop: CASSFGTSGRDNEQFF. The DNA of the CDR3 is TGTGCCAGCAGCTTCGGGACTAGCGGGAGAGACAATGAGCAGTTCTTC.

V and J are TRBV2 and TRBJ2-1; the match to TRBD2 covers 11 bases. V gave up 4 bases and J gave up 0 bases; unmatched junction bases: 5. Looked up from germline, CDR1 is SNHLY and CDR2 is FYNNEI. The CDR3 extends over 17 amino acids. The chain's CDR3 is CASSGPTSGSSYNEQFF. The CDR3 DNA is TGTGCCAGCAGTGGGCCCACTAGCGGGAGCTCCTACAATGAGCAGTTCTTC.

This rearrangement joins TRBV5-1 to TRBJ1-1, with D maybe TRBD1 (5 bases). CDR3 length: 13 residues. V gave up 0 bases and J gave up 4 bases, with 7 bases separating them. Germline V gene sequence: CDR1 SGHRS, CDR2 YFSETQ. DNA for the CDR3: TGCGCCAGCAGCTTGGATGGGGCCACTGAAGCTTTCTTT. The encoded protein is CASSLDGATEAFF.

This chain uses TRBV30 with TRBJ2-5; D gene uncertain. Trimming left V 4 bases short and J 5 bases short, with 14 bases between. The CDR3 loop spans 13 amino acids. Germline lookup yields CDR1 GTSNPN and CDR2 SVGIG (reference sequence). The CDR3 coding sequence is TGTGCCTGGATAATGGGCGCTGGGGAGACCCAGTACTTC. Its protein product is CAWIMGAGETQYF.

This clone was seen just once. This sequence joins TRBV19 and TRBJ2-7, with 9 bases aligning to TRBD1. This CDR3 contains 13 residues. Trimming cost V 6 bases and J 3 bases; bases outside gene matches: 3. Germline V gene data show CDR1 as LNHDA and CDR2 as SQIVND (reference sequence). CDR3 in DNA: TGTGCCAGTAGCCTGGACAGGGGCTACGAGCAGTACTTC. This gives the protein CASSLDRGYEQYF.

This clone was counted a single time. The gene calls are TRBV4-2 and TRBJ2-2; the match to TRBD2 covers 7 bases. After removal of 2 bases from V and 2 bases from J, the junction contained 11 bases not matched to a gene. The CDR3 totals 18 residues. CDR1 LGHNA and CDR2 YNFKEQ come from the germline V gene. As DNA, the CDR3 is TGTGCCAGCAGCCAACGAAGAGGACTAGGGAAAAACACCGGGGAGCTGTTTTTT. This gives the protein CASSQRRGLGKNTGELFF.

The V gene is TRBV7-9, the J gene TRBJ2-3, with TRBD2 as a possible D gene (5 bases). The CDR3 has 16 amino acids. V gave up 1 base and J gave up 2 bases, with 13 bases separating them. Germline-derived CDR1 and CDR2 are SEHNR and FQNEAQ (reference sequence). CDR3 in DNA: TGTGCCAGCAGCTTAGACCCGAGTAGCGTCACAGATACGCAGTATTTT. This encodes CASSLDPSSVTDTQYF.

V usage is TRBV7-2 and J usage is TRBJ2-5; D is undetermined. V was pared by 2 bases and J by 3 bases, with 7 bases between. The CDR3 loop spans 13 amino acids. From germline, CDR1 is SGHTA and CDR2 FQGNSA. The CDR3 reads CASSLRNEETQYF. The CDR3 nucleotides read TGTGCCAGCAGCTTAAGGAACGAAGAGACCCAGTACTTC. Variable domain in full (rest from reference TRBV7-2 and TRBJ2-5): GAGVSQSPSNKVTEKGKDVELRCDPISGHTALYWYRQSLGQGLEFLIYFQGNSAPDKSGLPSDRFSAERTGGSVSTLTIQRTQQEDSAVYLCASSLRNEETQYFGPGTRLLVL.